This entry features one TCR beta chain sequence. Antigen unknown. Per the germline V gene, CDR1 is SGHRS and CDR2 is YFSETQ. V lost 0 bases and J lost 2, with 6 bases in between. CDR3 length equals 15 residues. Expressed TCRB transcripts were sequenced because the isolated RNA had all been reverse transcribed beforehand. Libraries were prepared by immunoSEQ multiplex PCR; TCRdb keeps only in-frame clonotypes and omits some of them. The sample carries 640,000 or so clones, around 15% recorded once. This sample is drawn from a study of beta chain features in type 1 diabetes. Turning to the study itself: In age, gender and cell yields, patients were similar to healthy donors.

Donors underwent one heparinised blood draw, around 100 mL on average. Based on CD45RO/CCR7/CD25/CD127/CD95/CD27, CD4+ regulatory, stem cell-like memory, naive and central memory cells were sorted. Purities in excess of 98% were seen in all sorted populations. General study results and limits: Moderate yet significant TCRB CDR3 shortening was seen in Type 1 diabetes patients in all four CD4+ subsets.

Sequenced: naive CD4+ T cells from blood. The source of this sequence is a man younger than 30 with type 1 diabetes. This chain joins TRBV5-1 and TRBJ2-6, with unresolved D. In nucleotides, the CDR3 is TGCGCCAGCAGCTTGGAAGGTACTGGGGCCAACGTCCTGACTTTC. Its protein is CASSLEGTGANVLTF.